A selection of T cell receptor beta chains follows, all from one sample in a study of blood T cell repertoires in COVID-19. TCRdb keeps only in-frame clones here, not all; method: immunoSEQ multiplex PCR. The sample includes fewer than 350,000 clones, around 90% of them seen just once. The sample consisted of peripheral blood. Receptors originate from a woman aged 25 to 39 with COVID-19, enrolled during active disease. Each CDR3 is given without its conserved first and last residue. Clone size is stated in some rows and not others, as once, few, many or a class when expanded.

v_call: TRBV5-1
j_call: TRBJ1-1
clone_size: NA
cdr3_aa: ASSPLGRTEAF

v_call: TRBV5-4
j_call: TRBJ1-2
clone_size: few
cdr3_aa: ASSLGQGYYGYT

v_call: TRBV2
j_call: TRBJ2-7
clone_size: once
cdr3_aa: ASSEGTGTYEQY

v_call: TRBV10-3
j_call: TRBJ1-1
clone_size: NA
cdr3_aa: AITDRVTEAF

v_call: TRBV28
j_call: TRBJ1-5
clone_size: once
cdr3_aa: ASSLPQQGAHQPQH

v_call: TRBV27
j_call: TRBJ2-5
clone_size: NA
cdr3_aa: ASSWIGGETQY

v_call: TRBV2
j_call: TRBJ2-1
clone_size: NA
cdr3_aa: ASKGFGLAGYNEQF

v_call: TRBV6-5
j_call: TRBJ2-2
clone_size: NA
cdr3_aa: ASSLPSGNTGELF

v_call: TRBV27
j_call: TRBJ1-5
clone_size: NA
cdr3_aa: ASSPWTGDPPNQPQH

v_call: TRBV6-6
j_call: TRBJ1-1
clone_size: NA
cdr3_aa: ASSEQQGTEAF

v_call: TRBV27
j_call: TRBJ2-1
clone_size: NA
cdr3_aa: ASRPRWPYNEQF

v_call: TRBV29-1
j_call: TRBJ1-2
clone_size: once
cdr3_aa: SVPDTGSGYGYT

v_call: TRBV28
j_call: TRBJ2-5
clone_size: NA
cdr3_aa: ASSFGTSGTEETQY

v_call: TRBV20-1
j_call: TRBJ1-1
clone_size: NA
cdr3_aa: SAPGQGDAF